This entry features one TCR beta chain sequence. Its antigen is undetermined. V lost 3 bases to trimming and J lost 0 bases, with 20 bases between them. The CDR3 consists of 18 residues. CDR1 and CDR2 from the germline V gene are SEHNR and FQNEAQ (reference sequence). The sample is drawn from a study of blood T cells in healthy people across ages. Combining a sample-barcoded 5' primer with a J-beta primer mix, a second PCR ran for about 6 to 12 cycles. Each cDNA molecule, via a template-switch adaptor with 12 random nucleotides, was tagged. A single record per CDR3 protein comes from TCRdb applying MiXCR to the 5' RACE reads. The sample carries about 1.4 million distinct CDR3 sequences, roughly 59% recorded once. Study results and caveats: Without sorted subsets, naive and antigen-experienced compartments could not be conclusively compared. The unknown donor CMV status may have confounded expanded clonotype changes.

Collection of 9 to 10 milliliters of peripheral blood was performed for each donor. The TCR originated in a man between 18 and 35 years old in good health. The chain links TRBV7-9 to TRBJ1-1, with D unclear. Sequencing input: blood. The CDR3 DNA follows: TGTGCCAGCAGCTTCCAGACCGAAGAGGACGGAATGAACACTGAAGCTTTCTTT. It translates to CASSFQTEEDGMNTEAFF.